What follows is one TCR beta chain and its context. Its antigen is not yet known. The input lacks base qualities; no much larger clone sits a single base away. This sample is drawn from a study of blood T cells in healthy people across ages (dated by TCRdb to between 2014 and 2017). Broadly, across the study: In model experiments, template switching captured about one uniquely barcoded TCR beta cDNA molecule for every two T cells. To track age-related changes in TCR beta repertoire diversity, the study relied on deep sequencing normalized with unique cDNA molecular identifiers. Four age groups were formed from the donors: young (average approximately 15 years), middle-aged (less than 40), aged (more than 55) and long-lived (roughly 88). Two additional independent replicas of 1 million unique cDNA reads from the same blood draw were analyzed for two donors (one aged 18 to 30 and one aged 80 or older). To avoid experimental bias, donors of different ages were distributed randomly across sequencing lanes. Broad study findings and their caveats: Bulk unsorted PBMC profiling prevented conclusive comparison of naive and antigen-experienced compartments. There was a strong correlation between observed TCR beta diversity and the percentage of naive T cells measured by flow cytometry. Donor CMV infection status was unknown, potentially confounding age-related changes in expanded clonotypes. Compared with the aged group, the long-lived group had more naive CD4+ T cells, fewer expanded clones and increased TCR diversity, suggesting age selection. Estimates of total diversity based on one million sequenced T cells were regarded as lower bounds and as underestimates. Observed TCR beta diversity per million T cells fell roughly linearly with age, and a significant reduction was already apparent by age roughly 40.

The CDR3 measures 21 amino acids from cysteine to phenylalanine. The retained sequence is limited to the CDR3, 63 bases, with the frame set at the first base. V and J are trimmed by 6 bases and 0 bases, and the gene matches miss 19 bases of the junction. Reading the germline V gene gives CDR1 MDHEN and CDR2 SYDVKM. The donors were roughly 39 Caucasian individuals from Russia, aged roughly 6 to 90 years, who were systemically healthy. Each donor gave about 9.2 milliliters of peripheral blood, drawn into EDTA-treated Vacutainer tubes. Ficoll-Paque density-gradient centrifugation was used to isolate PBMCs, with at least 7 million per sample. Total RNA was extracted from PBMCs with Trizol reagent, with at least 6 micrograms obtained per sample. For every donor, an aliquot of PBMCs went through flow cytometry to measure the percentages of naive CD45RAhigh/CD27high T cells. The library was obtained by 5' RACE. Sequencing took place on an Illumina HiSeq 2500. A second PCR of roughly 7 to 11 cycles was performed with a sample-barcoded 5' primer and a J-beta primer mix. Each TCR beta cDNA molecule received a unique molecular identifier from a template-switch 5' adaptor carrying 12 random nucleotides. Each sample yielded at least 2.5 million CDR3-containing paired-end reads. All of the RNA was converted into first-strand cDNA using the Mint cDNA synthesis kit, with a TRBC-specific oligonucleotide serving as the primer. Following uracil-DNA glycosylase treatment, all cDNA underwent a first 18-cycle PCR with the universal primers M1SS and BC2_uni_R. Processing in the source paper ran as follows. Normalization of each sample was performed by random selection of 1 million high-quality reads, each carrying a distinct molecular identifier. Reads sharing molecular identifiers were discarded rather than binned into consensus sequences. MiTCR, set to a Q25 quality threshold and the strictest error-elimination algorithm, was used for CDR3 identification, clonotype clustering and error correction. A nonparametric unseen species model using Euler transformation provided a lower-bound estimate of total TCR beta diversity. TCRdb reprocessing: public reads trimmed at Q25 with fastp, clones called with MiXCR, in-frame beta chains kept. Identical CDR3 protein sequences are pooled into one entry, listed with their most common genes and DNA. The V and J calls were not made by the authors but by TCRdb's processing. For this sample there are 790,000 or so distinct CDR3 sequences; approximately 53% appear just once. The ten largest clones take up 20% to 30% of the sample.

Here the chain combines TRBV28 and TRBJ2-6; TRBD1 lines up with 8 middle nucleotides. This sequence originates from a man aged 40-55 years in good health. The sequencing input was blood. The CDR3 amino acid sequence is: CASSIGGYRDRNPSGANVLTF. The DNA sequence is TGTGCCAGCAGCATTGGGGGCTACCGGGACAGGAATCCCTCTGGGGCCAACGTCCTGACTTTC. Beyond the CDR3, the reference TRBV28 and TRBJ2-6 genes provide the residues; the full variable domain reads: DVKVTQSSRYLVKRTGEKVFLECVQDMDHENMFWYRQDPGLGLRLIYFSYDVKMKEKGDIPEGYSVSREKKERFSLILESASTNQTSMYLCASSIGGYRDRNPSGANVLTFGAGSRLTVL.